The 8 T cell receptor beta chains given below trace back to one sample, sequenced in a study of OX40 agonist ivuxolimab in advanced cancers. TCRdb keeps only in-frame clones here, not all; method: immunoSEQ multiplex PCR. Among around 79,000 clones listed, roughly 90% were seen once. This sample comprised CD4+ or CD8+ T cells sorted from blood, obtained in a trial of the OX40 agonist ivuxolimab. The receptors derive from an adult with an advanced solid tumor such as melanoma, head and neck, liver or kidney cancer.

V usage is TRBV10-3 and J usage is TRBJ1-5; D possibly corresponds to TRBD1 (6 bases). Trimming pared 10 bases from V and 7 bases from J, leaving 14 bases between. This CDR3 is built from 12 residues. CDR1 is ENHRY and CDR2 is SYGVKD in the germline V gene. In nucleotides, the CDR3 is TGTGCCACGCAGGGGCCCCAACAGCCCCAGCATTTT. It encodes CATQGPQQPQHF.

The chain is built from TRBV7-6 and TRBJ1-1; possibly TRBD1 for D (6 bases). This CDR3 has 14 amino acids. Germline V gene data show CDR1 as SGHVS and CDR2 as FNYEAQ. Trimming removed 2 bases at V and 1 base at J, with 8 bases between. The CDR3 DNA reads as TGTGCCAGCAGCTTAATGGGGGCGAACACTGAAGCTTTCTTT. Its translation: CASSLMGANTEAFF.

The genes are TRBV6-1 and TRBJ1-2; D is unresolved. CDR3 length: 13 amino acids. From germline, CDR1 is MNHNS and CDR2 SASEGT. Trimming took 7 bases from V and 5 from J, leaving 14 bases between them. The CDR3 reads CASNRLARYGYTF. The CDR3 DNA is TGTGCCAGCAATAGGTTGGCCCGGTATGGCTACACCTTC.

The chain carries TRBV6-6 and TRBJ2-7; D ambiguous. Germline V lookup: CDR1 MNHNY, CDR2 SVGAGI (reference sequence). The CDR3 has 15 amino acids. V was pared by 4 bases and J by 4 bases, with 17 bases between. The CDR3 nucleotides read TGTGCCAGCAGTTTTTCCCAAGGACGAAATTACGAGCAGTACTTC. Its translation is CASSFSQGRNYEQYF.

The chain couples TRBV5-4 to TRBJ2-1; 10 bases map to TRBD2. Germline V gene sequence: CDR1 SGHNT, CDR2 YYREEE (reference sequence). The CDR3 sequence is 16 residues long. V lost 3 bases to trimming and J lost 7 bases; unmatched junction nucleotides: 10. CDR3 nucleotides: TGTGCCAGCAGCTCTGGACTAGCGGACCTGTGGAATGAGCAGTTCTTC. It codes for CASSSGLADLWNEQFF.

The chain employs TRBV7-3 and TRBJ2-1; 8 positions agree with TRBD1. There are 15 residues in the CDR3. Looked up from germline, CDR1 is SGHTA and CDR2 is FQGTGA. Unmatched junction bases numbered 11, after V lost 4 bases and J lost 9 bases. The CDR3, as DNA: TGTGCCAGCAGCTCACTAGGACAGGGTAGAGGTGAGCAGTTCTTC. It yields the protein CASSSLGQGRGEQFF.

The V call is TRBV7-3, the J call TRBJ1-1, with D hard to call. The CDR3 extends over 17 amino acids. Trimming stripped 4 bases from V and 1 base from J, with 19 bases between. Germline V CDR1 and CDR2: SGHTA, FQGTGA. Here the CDR3 reads CASSSPSGRGENTEAFF. Here the CDR3 DNA reads TGTGCCAGCAGCTCCCCCTCGGGCCGCGGGGAGAACACTGAAGCTTTCTTT.

The rearrangement joins TRBV28 to TRBJ2-7; D uncertain. The CDR3 loop spans 13 amino acids. Germline lookup yields CDR1 MDHEN and CDR2 SYDVKM. Trimming removed 8 bases at V and 3 bases at J, with 14 bases between. CDR3 protein: CASATSPVYEQYF. CDR3 sequence (DNA): TGTGCCAGCGCTACCAGTCCCGTCTACGAGCAGTACTTC.